The rows below give T cell receptor beta chains drawn from one sample of a study of OX40 agonist ivuxolimab in advanced cancers. Clones were read by immunoSEQ multiplex PCR, and TCRdb kept only the in-frame ones, dropping some. The data contain under 95,000 clones, around nine tenths of them seen just once; the ten biggest clones take up approximately 0.8%. This specimen consisted of CD4+ or CD8+ T cells sorted from blood, obtained in a trial of the OX40 agonist ivuxolimab. The receptors were sampled from an adult with an advanced solid tumor such as melanoma, head and neck, liver or kidney cancer. CDR3s include the opening cysteine and the closing phenylalanine or tryptophan. The order of the fields is clone size, J gene, V gene, D gene, CDR3 DNA, CDR3 protein. D genes are given only for firm matches. Clone size is shown for a subset of rows, as once, few, many or a class of expanded clone.

clone_size: NA; j_call: TRBJ2-1; v_call: TRBV5-1; d_call: TRBD1; cdr3_nt: TGCGCCAGCAGCACGGGACAGGGCTACAATGAGCAGTTCTTC; cdr3_aa: CASSTGQGYNEQFF
clone_size: NA; j_call: TRBJ2-2; v_call: TRBV2; d_call: NA; cdr3_nt: TGTGCCAGCACCCCAGGCTCCGGTCGGAGCACCGGGGAGCTGTTTTTT; cdr3_aa: CASTPGSGRSTGELFF
clone_size: once; j_call: TRBJ2-5; v_call: TRBV5-5; d_call: NA; cdr3_nt: TGTGCCAGCAGCCGTACGGCAGAAGAGACCCAGTACTTC; cdr3_aa: CASSRTAEETQYF
clone_size: few; j_call: TRBJ1-5; v_call: TRBV10-3; d_call: NA; cdr3_nt: TGTGCCATCAGTTTAACGCCGTCCAATCAGCCCCAGCATTTT; cdr3_aa: CAISLTPSNQPQHF
clone_size: NA; j_call: TRBJ2-7; v_call: TRBV5-4; d_call: NA; cdr3_nt: TGTGCCAGCAGCTCAAGGACCGGTCTGGGGGAGCAGTACTTC; cdr3_aa: CASSSRTGLGEQYF
clone_size: NA; j_call: TRBJ1-2; v_call: TRBV4-1; d_call: NA; cdr3_nt: TGCGCCAGCAGCCGTGATACTGCTAACTATGGCTACACCTTC; cdr3_aa: CASSRDTANYGYTF
clone_size: NA; j_call: TRBJ2-2; v_call: TRBV6-5; d_call: TRBD1; cdr3_nt: TGTGCCAGCAGTTCCCTCACAGGGGGCCCCACCGGGGAGCTGTTTTTT; cdr3_aa: CASSSLTGGPTGELFF
clone_size: NA; j_call: TRBJ1-6; v_call: TRBV14; d_call: TRBD1; cdr3_nt: TGTGCCAGCAGCCACTCGGGACAGAATTCACCCCTCCACTTT; cdr3_aa: CASSHSGQNSPLHF
clone_size: NA; j_call: TRBJ2-3; v_call: TRBV27; d_call: TRBD2; cdr3_nt: TGTGCCAGCACCCGGGGACTACACCCCAGCACAGATACGCAGTATTTT; cdr3_aa: CASTRGLHPSTDTQYF
clone_size: NA; j_call: TRBJ2-7; v_call: TRBV30; d_call: NA; cdr3_nt: TGTGCCTGGAGTCCAGGGGGGGGATCCTACGAGCAGTACTTC; cdr3_aa: CAWSPGGGSYEQYF
clone_size: NA; j_call: TRBJ2-3; v_call: TRBV2; d_call: NA; cdr3_nt: TGTGCCAGCACATACACAGATACGCAGTATTTT; cdr3_aa: CASTYTDTQYF
clone_size: NA; j_call: TRBJ2-1; v_call: TRBV28; d_call: TRBD2; cdr3_nt: TGTGCCAGCAGTTTACGGTTTGGCCGTGGGCAAGCGGGAGGCTACAATGAGCAGTTCTTC; cdr3_aa: CASSLRFGRGQAGGYNEQFF
clone_size: NA; j_call: TRBJ2-2; v_call: TRBV11-2; d_call: TRBD2; cdr3_nt: TGTGCCAGCCGCCGGACTAGCGGGGGATCCGGGGAGCTGTTTTTT; cdr3_aa: CASRRTSGGSGELFF
clone_size: NA; j_call: TRBJ1-1; v_call: TRBV15; d_call: NA; cdr3_nt: TGTGCCACCAGGGGGGGTGGATGGAAAGGTATAAGCACTGAAGCTTTCTTT; cdr3_aa: CATRGGGWKGISTEAFF
clone_size: NA; j_call: TRBJ2-3; v_call: TRBV4-1; d_call: NA; cdr3_nt: TGCGCCAGCAGCATTCAGGGCCCGAGAACAGATACGCAGTATTTT; cdr3_aa: CASSIQGPRTDTQYF